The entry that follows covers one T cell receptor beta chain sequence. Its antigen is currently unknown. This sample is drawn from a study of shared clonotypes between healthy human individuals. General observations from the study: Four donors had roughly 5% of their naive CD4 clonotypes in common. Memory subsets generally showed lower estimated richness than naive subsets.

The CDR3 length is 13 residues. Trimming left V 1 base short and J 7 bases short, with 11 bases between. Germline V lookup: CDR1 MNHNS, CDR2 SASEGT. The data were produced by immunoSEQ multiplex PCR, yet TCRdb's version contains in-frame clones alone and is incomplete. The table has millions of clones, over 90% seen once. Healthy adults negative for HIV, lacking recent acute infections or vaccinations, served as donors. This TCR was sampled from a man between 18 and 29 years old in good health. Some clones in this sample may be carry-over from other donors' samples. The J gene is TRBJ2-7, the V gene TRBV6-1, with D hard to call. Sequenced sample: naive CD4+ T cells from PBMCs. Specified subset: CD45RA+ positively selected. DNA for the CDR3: TGTGCCAGCAGTGAAGTGTCAGAATCAGAGCAGTACTTC. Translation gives CASSEVSESEQYF.